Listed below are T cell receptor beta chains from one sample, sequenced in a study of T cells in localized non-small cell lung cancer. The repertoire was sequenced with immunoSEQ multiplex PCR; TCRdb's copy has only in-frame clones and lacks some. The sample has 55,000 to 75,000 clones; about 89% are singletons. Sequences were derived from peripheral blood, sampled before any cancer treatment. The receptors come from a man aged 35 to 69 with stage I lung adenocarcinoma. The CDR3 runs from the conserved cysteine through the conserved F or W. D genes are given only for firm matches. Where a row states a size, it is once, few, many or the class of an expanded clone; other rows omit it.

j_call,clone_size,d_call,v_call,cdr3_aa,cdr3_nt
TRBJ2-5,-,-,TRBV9,CASSANGRGETQYF,TGTGCCAGCAGCGCAAACGGCCGGGGGGAGACCCAGTACTTC
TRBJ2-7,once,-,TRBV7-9,CASSSATDLSEQYF,TGTGCCAGCAGCTCTGCCACAGACCTCTCCGAGCAGTACTTC
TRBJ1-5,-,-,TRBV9,CASSGPGPNQPQHF,TGTGCCAGCAGCGGGCCTGGGCCAAATCAGCCCCAGCATTTT
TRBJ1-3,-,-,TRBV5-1,CASSLGQNSGNTIYF,TGCGCCAGCAGCTTGGGACAGAACTCTGGAAACACCATATATTTT
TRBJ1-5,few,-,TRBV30,CAWSPWDSNQPQHF,TGTGCCTGGAGTCCCTGGGACTCCAATCAGCCCCAGCATTTT
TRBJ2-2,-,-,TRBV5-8,CASSWTGGVGTGELFF,TGTGCCAGCAGCTGGACGGGGGGCGTTGGCACCGGGGAGCTGTTTTTT
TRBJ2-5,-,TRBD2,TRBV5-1,CASSLGLAGQETQYF,TGCGCCAGCAGCTTGGGACTAGCGGGCCAAGAGACCCAGTACTTC
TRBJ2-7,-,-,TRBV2,CASSERRQTGLYF,TGTGCCAGCAGTGAAAGGCGCCAAACGGGCCTGTACTTC
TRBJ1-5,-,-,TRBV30,CAWSVGRTQPQHF,TGTGCCTGGAGTGTGGGACGGACTCAGCCCCAGCATTTT
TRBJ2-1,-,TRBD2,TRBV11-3,CASKPTAGGPFNEQFF,TGTGCCAGCAAGCCCACCGCGGGAGGGCCTTTCAATGAGCAGTTCTTC
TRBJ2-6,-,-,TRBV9,CASSVAPRAGANVLTF,TGTGCCAGCAGCGTAGCCCCAAGAGCTGGGGCCAACGTCCTGACTTTC
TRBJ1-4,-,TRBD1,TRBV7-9,CASSLPGTGNEKLFF,TGTGCCAGCAGCCTCCCCGGGACAGGAAATGAAAAACTGTTTTTT
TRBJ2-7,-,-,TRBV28,CASSPPGPPYEQYF,TGTGCCAGCAGTCCCCCGGGACCGCCCTACGAGCAGTACTTC
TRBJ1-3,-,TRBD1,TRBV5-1,CASSLNPQGEAGNTIYF,TGCGCCAGCAGCTTGAACCCCCAGGGGGAGGCTGGAAACACCATATATTTT
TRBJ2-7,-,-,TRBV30,CAWSSSSYEQYF,TGTGCCTGGAGTTCCAGCTCCTACGAGCAGTACTTC
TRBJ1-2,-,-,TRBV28,CASSLTGSGYTF,TGTGCCAGCAGTTTAACAGGGAGTGGCTACACCTTC
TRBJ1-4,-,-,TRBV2,CASSVRPGTNEKLFF,TGTGCCAGCAGTGTTAGACCGGGAACTAATGAAAAACTGTTTTTT
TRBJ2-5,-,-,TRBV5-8,CASSSRRNQETQYF,TGTGCCAGCAGCTCAAGACGGAACCAAGAGACCCAGTACTTC
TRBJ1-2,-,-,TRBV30,CAWRWGRYGYTF,TGTGCCTGGAGGTGGGGTCGGTATGGCTACACCTTC
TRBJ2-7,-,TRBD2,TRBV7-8,CASSKTSGMYEQYF,TGTGCCAGCAGCAAGACTAGCGGGATGTACGAGCAGTACTTC
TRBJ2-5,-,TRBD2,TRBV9,CASSPKTSAKETQYF,TGTGCCAGCAGCCCAAAGACTAGCGCTAAAGAGACCCAGTACTTC